This T cell receptor (beta chain) was captured in a study of blood T cell repertoires in COVID-19 (dated by TCRdb to 2019 to 2021). Looking at the study overall: The collaborator samples originated in the United States, Italy and Spain and spanned the acute and convalescent phases of COVID-19. The material from the prospective study consisted of cDNA or gDNA derived from T cells, B-cell-depleted T cells, or PBMCs. The dataset comprised deeply sampled blood TCRbeta repertoires from subjects exposed to, actively infected with, or recovered from COVID-19. The repertoires were released in a freely available public database meant as a resource for research on the immune response to SARS-CoV-2. The samples were drawn from two sources: the first 160 participants of the ongoing ImmuneRACE study, and 950 to 1,500 subjects contributed by 6 global collaborators. Sample metadata almost always included a de-identified subject ID, COVID-19 status, age in years and sex. Where available, HLA class I and class II types were obtained from metadata supplied by the sample provider rather than from assay-based typing.

TCRbeta CDR3 regions were amplified from genomic DNA using the immunoSEQ Assay, a bias-controlled multiplex PCR. Under the source paper's analysis protocol: Within the assay, amplification of reference gene primers was used to estimate how many nucleated cells each sample contained. Sequence reads were collapsed and filtered to measure the absolute abundance of every unique TCRbeta CDR3 rearrangement. For each sample, productive Simpson clonality was calculated by taking the square root of Simpson's diversity index across productive rearrangements. Sourced from immuneACCESS, this table was stored by TCRdb with only in-frame sequences that have V and J called. A share of the clones is absent; for the studies checked, an unresolved V gene accounts for under half, and the remainder has no known explanation. That table supplies the V and J calls and clone size; D and trimming were determined from the DNA. The sample table contains roughly 140,000 clones; only one count was recorded for over 70% of them. The ten largest clones capture about 1.7% of the sample.

CDR1 and CDR2 are drawn from the germline V gene (reference sequence): GTSNPN, SVGIG. The V end loses 3 bases and the J end loses 3 bases, and a stretch of 11 bases separates them. Including cysteine and phenylalanine, the CDR3 has 14 amino acids. Only the CDR3 portion is preserved as DNA: 42 bases, with reading frame beginning at the first base. Comments on this clone: It lacks a known antigen. No much larger clonotype is one base removed from it; base qualities were not supplied.

Results and caveats for the whole study, not just this receptor: The quantity of clinical and demographic metadata differed by source and by participant and was supplied without curation.

Collaborating institutions collected whole blood in K2EDTA tubes following their own protocols. For TCRbeta analysis, collaborators shipped samples as frozen whole blood, isolated PBMCs, or DNA extracted from either of those sample types. The sequencing input was peripheral blood. The rearrangement combines TRBV30 with TRBJ2-2; the D gene cannot be resolved reliably. The source is a woman in her fifties or sixties with acute or convalescent COVID-19. The sequence in DNA is TGTGCCTGGAGGGCCGGGTCCTACACCGGGGAGCTGTTTTTT. Its protein product is CAWRAGSYTGELFF.